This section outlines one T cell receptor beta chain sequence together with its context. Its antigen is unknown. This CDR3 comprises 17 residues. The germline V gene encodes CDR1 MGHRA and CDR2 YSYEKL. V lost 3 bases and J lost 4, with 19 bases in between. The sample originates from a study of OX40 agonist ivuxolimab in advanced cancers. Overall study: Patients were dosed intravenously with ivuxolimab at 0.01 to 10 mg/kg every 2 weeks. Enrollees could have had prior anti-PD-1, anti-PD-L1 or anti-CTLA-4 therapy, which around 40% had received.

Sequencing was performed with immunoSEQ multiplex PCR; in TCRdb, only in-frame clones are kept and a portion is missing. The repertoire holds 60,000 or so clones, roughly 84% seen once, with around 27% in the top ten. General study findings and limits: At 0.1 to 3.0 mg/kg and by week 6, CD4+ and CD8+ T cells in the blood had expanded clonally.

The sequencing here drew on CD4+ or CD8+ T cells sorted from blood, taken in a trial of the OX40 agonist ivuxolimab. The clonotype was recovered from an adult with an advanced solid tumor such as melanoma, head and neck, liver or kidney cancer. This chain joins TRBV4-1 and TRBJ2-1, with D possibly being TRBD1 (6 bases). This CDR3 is CASSQLQGFGAYNEQFF. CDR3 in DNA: TGCGCCAGCAGCCAGCTTCAGGGGTTCGGGGCATACAATGAGCAGTTCTTC.